A selection of T cell receptor beta chains follows, all from one sample in a study of post-analysis software for immune sequencing data. TCRdb independently ran MiXCR on the PCR reads; one entry per CDR3 protein. The sample yields roughly 430,000 distinct CDR3 sequences, 39% seen once. Sequencing was done on a sample of blood. The source of these receptors is a girl aged 2-15 years with multiple sclerosis. CDR3s include the opening cysteine and the closing phenylalanine or tryptophan. The D gene is left open where the match is weak. Size is omitted from some rows. Given values are once, few, many or a class for expanded clones.

clone_size,j_call,d_call,v_call,cdr3_nt,cdr3_aa
-,TRBJ2-5,-,TRBV29-1,TGCAGCGTGGGGCCGAGAGGAGGCGGTGAGACCCAGTACTTC,CSVGPRGGGETQYF
-,TRBJ2-7,-,TRBV5-8,TGTGCCAGCAGCTTGGCCGGTAGGGGCTCAGGTTACGAGCAGTACTTC,CASSLAGRGSGYEQYF
-,TRBJ2-3,-,TRBV9,TGTGCCAGCAGCGTAGAGGGGCCAGATACGCAGTATTTT,CASSVEGPDTQYF
-,TRBJ2-1,TRBD2,TRBV7-2,TGTGCCAGCAGCCGGGGACTAGCGCCCGGGCTCTACAATGAGCAGTTCTTC,CASSRGLAPGLYNEQFF
-,TRBJ1-6,-,TRBV12-3/TRBV12-4,TGTGCCAGCAATACAGAGATAAATTCACCCCTCCACTTT,CASNTEINSPLHF
few,TRBJ2-1,TRBD1,TRBV10-3,TGTGCCATCAGTCCACAGGGGGCCCTGTACAATGAGCAGTTCTTC,CAISPQGALYNEQFF
-,TRBJ1-1,-,TRBV5-1,TGCGCCAGCAGCTTGGATCGGAGAGGCACTGAAGCTTTCTTT,CASSLDRRGTEAFF
-,TRBJ2-4,TRBD1,TRBV27,TGTGCCAGCAGTCGAACAGGGGAGTACATTCAGTACTTC,CASSRTGEYIQYF
few,TRBJ2-3,TRBD2,TRBV5-4,TGTGCCAGCAGCTTCTTAGCGGGGGTGGATACGCAGTATTTT,CASSFLAGVDTQYF
few,TRBJ1-1,TRBD1,TRBV6-1,TGTGCCAGCAGTGAGGGGACAGGGGGCGGTACTGAAGCTTTCTTT,CASSEGTGGGTEAFF
-,TRBJ2-7,-,TRBV7-3,TGTGCCAGCAGCCCATCACCTACTAGCCTCCACGAGCAGTACTTC,CASSPSPTSLHEQYF
-,TRBJ2-7,-,TRBV18,TGTGCCAGCTCACCAGGGTCGGGAAACTACAATGAGCAGTACTTC,CASSPGSGNYNEQYF
few,TRBJ2-1,TRBD2,TRBV7-9,TGTGCCAGCAGCCCTTCCCCTAGCGGGCCCTACAATGAGCAGTTCTTC,CASSPSPSGPYNEQFF
-,TRBJ2-7,-,TRBV7-2,TGTGCCAGCAGCTTAGAAATCAGCTCCTACGAGCAGTACTTC,CASSLEISSYEQYF
-,TRBJ2-7,-,TRBV30,TGTGCCTGGAGGACCCCTTCCACCTACGAGCAGTACTTC,CAWRTPSTYEQYF
-,TRBJ1-4,-,TRBV15,TGTGCCACCAGCGCAGGGGATAATGAAAAACTGTTTTTT,CATSAGDNEKLFF
-,TRBJ2-5,TRBD1,TRBV5-6,TGTGCCAGCAGCCCGGGACAGGGGGTAGGAGAGACCCAGTACTTC,CASSPGQGVGETQYF